What follows are 3 T cell receptor beta chains derived from one specimen sequenced in a study of blood T cell repertoires in COVID-19. Sequencing used immunoSEQ multiplex PCR; TCRdb keeps in-frame clones, though not all of them. Counted here are approximately 93,000 clones, about 87% occurring once; the ten biggest clones make up 0.47%. The specimen was peripheral blood. Receptors were obtained from a man in his sixties with acute or convalescent COVID-19.

The CDR3 DNA is TGTGCCACCGCCCTAGCGGGAGATGGCAATGAGCAGTTCTTC. Translated: CATALAGDGNEQFF. The chain joins TRBV19 to TRBJ2-1; the match to TRBD2 covers 10 bases. CDR3 length: 14 residues. The trim removed 10 bases at V and 6 bases at J, leaving 9 bases unmatched. The V gene's germline CDR1 is LNHDA and CDR2 SQIVND (reference sequence).

This clone has a single count. This chain's CDR3 is CASSLGLAKNIQYF. The DNA for the CDR3 is TGCGCCAGCAGCTTGGGACTAGCCAAAAACATTCAGTACTTC. The genes are TRBV5-1 and TRBJ2-4, with no clear D. Looked up from germline, CDR1 is SGHRS and CDR2 is YFSETQ. The CDR3 is 14 residues long. Trimming removed 0 bases from V and 0 bases from J, with 4 bases in between.

The chain uses TRBV9 and TRBJ1-3; TRBD1 might be the D (6 bases). Trimming removed 5 bases from V and 2 bases from J, with 17 bases in between. Germline V gives CDR1 SGDLS, CDR2 YYNGEE. The CDR3 has 16 residues. The chain's CDR3 is CASSDSRGEAGNTIYF. As DNA, the CDR3 is TGTGCCAGCAGTGACTCCAGGGGAGAAGCTGGAAACACCATATATTTT.